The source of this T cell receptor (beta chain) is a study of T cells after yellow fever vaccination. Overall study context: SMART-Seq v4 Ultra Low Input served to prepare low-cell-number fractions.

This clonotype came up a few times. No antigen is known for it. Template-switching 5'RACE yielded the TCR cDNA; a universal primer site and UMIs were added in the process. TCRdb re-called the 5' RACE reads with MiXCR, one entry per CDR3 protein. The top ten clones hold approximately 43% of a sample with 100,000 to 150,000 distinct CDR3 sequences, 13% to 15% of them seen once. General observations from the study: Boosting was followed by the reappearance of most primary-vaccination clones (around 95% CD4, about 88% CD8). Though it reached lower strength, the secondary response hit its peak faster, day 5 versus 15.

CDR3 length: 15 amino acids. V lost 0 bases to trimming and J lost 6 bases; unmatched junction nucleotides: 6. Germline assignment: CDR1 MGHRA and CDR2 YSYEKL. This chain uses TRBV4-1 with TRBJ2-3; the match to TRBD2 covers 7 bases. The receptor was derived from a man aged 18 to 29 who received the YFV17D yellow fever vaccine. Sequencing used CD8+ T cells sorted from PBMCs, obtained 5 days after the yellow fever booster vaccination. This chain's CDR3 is CASSQEWGGADTQYF. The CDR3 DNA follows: TGCGCCAGCAGCCAAGAATGGGGGGGTGCGGATACGCAGTATTTT.